The 17 T cell receptor beta chains below come from one sample, sequenced in a study of blood T cell repertoires in COVID-19. Libraries were prepared by immunoSEQ multiplex PCR; TCRdb keeps only in-frame clonotypes and omits some of them. The sample includes 220,000 or so clones, roughly 86% seen only once; the top ten take around 9.6%. The material sequenced was peripheral blood. These receptors all stem from a woman between 50 and 59 years old with COVID-19, enrolled during active disease.

V is TRBV27 and J is TRBJ1-5, with 10 bases fitting TRBD1. V lost 0 bases, J lost 6 bases, and 2 bases stayed unmatched. Germline V gene data show CDR1 as MNHEY and CDR2 as SMNVEV (reference sequence). The CDR3 totals 15 residues. The CDR3 region is CASSLSRTGGQPQHF. The CDR3 DNA reads as TGTGCCAGCAGTTTATCTAGGACAGGGGGTCAGCCCCAGCATTTT.

The chain couples TRBV3-1 (or the pseudogene TRBV3-2) to TRBJ2-4; D gene ambiguous. V lost 4 bases and J 2 bases, leaving 9 bases between the germline ends. CDR3 length: 14 residues. Germline CDR1 and CDR2: LGHDT and YNNKEL (reference sequence). In DNA form, the CDR3 reads TGTGCCAGCAGCCCCTCGGTCTCCAAAAACATTCAGTACTTC. It specifies CASSPSVSKNIQYF.

V is TRBV11-2 and J is TRBJ2-5, with D perhaps matching TRBD1 (5 bases). The CDR3 is made up of 15 amino acids. Germline V lookup: CDR1 SGHAT, CDR2 FQNNGV. Trimming stripped 1 base from V and 5 bases from J, with 14 bases between. Here the CDR3 reads CASSLGGGIRETQYF. CDR3 nucleotide sequence: TGTGCCAGCAGCTTAGGGGGCGGTATCCGGGAGACCCAGTACTTC.

The chain joins TRBV6-1 to TRBJ1-2, with unresolved D. The V gene lost 4 bases and the J gene lost 0 bases, with 18 bases spanning the gap. Germline V gene lookup returns CDR1 MNHNS and CDR2 SASEGT. The CDR3 has 17 residues. CDR3 sequence (DNA): TGTGCCAGCAGTGTCCGGACGGGAGAAGTCCCTAACTATGGCTACACCTTC. The encoded protein is CASSVRTGEVPNYGYTF.

This chain joins TRBV2 and TRBJ1-2, with D tentatively TRBD1 (6 bases). CDR1 SNHLY and CDR2 FYNNEI come from the germline V gene. CDR3 length equals 14 residues. The V end lost 1 base, the J end lost 8 bases, and 14 bases lay between the germline ends. The chain's CDR3 is CASSEDRAKRGYTF. The DNA for the CDR3 is TGTGCCAGCAGTGAAGACAGGGCAAAGAGGGGCTACACCTTC.

This sequence joins TRBV6-1 and TRBJ2-7; D is possibly TRBD2 (5 bases). CDR3 size: 16 residues. Germline loops: CDR1 MNHNS, CDR2 SASEGT. This CDR3 is CASSDTSWGDTGVSDV. CDR3 nucleotides: TGTGCCAGCAGTGATACATCCTGGGGAGACACTGGGGTATCAGACGTC.

The chain joins TRBV6-5 to TRBJ2-1; 9 nucleotides match TRBD1. This CDR3 contains 14 residues. Losses at the gene ends were 6 bases for V and 9 bases for J; bases not matched to a gene: 9. Germline V CDR1 and CDR2: MNHEY, SVGAGI. The CDR3 DNA is TGTGCCAGCAGAGCGGAACAGGGGGCCTTTGAGCAGTTCTTC. Its translation: CASRAEQGAFEQFF.

The V and J genes are TRBV6-2 or TRBV6-3 and TRBJ1-3, with 7 bases matching TRBD1. Germline lookup yields CDR1 MNHEY and CDR2 SVGEGT. This CDR3 region has 17 residues. With 2 bases clipped from V and 0 bases from J, the junction kept 7 bases outside the gene matches. The CDR3 nucleotides are TGTGCCAGCAGTTACCTGCCGGGGACAGCCTCTGGAAACACCATATATTTT. Protein product: CASSYLPGTASGNTIYF.

This chain connects TRBV5-4 to TRBJ2-5; 12 nucleotides align to TRBD2. J was trimmed by 4 bases and V by 7 bases; bases with no gene match: 11. CDR3 length equals 16 residues. Looked up from germline, CDR1 is SGHNT and CDR2 is YYREEE (reference sequence). The CDR3 region has the DNA TGTGCCAGCGGCGGACTAGCGGGGTCGGGAGGAGAGACCCAGTACTTC. It encodes CASGGLAGSGGETQYF.

The rearrangement uses TRBV4-3 and TRBJ2-3, with 7 bases lining up with TRBD2. Germline-derived CDR1 and CDR2 are LGHNA and YSLEER. V shed 0 bases and J 5 bases; nucleotides not matched to a gene: 2. This CDR3 is built from 14 residues. The CDR3 sequence: CASSQDRGVDTQYF. The CDR3 nucleotides are TGCGCCAGCAGCCAAGATCGGGGGGTAGATACGCAGTATTTT.

The chain joins TRBV7-8 to TRBJ2-1, with TRBD2 identical over 8 bases. V lost 5 bases to trimming and J lost 7 bases; unmatched junction nucleotides: 1. The CDR3 runs to 12 residues. Looked up from germline, CDR1 is SGHVS and CDR2 is FQNEAQ. The CDR3 sequence is CASSPSGNEQFF. DNA of the CDR3: TGTGCCAGCAGCCCTAGCGGGAATGAGCAGTTCTTC.

V gene TRBV5-1 combines with J gene TRBJ2-3; D possibly corresponds to TRBD1 (5 bases). CDR1 is SGHRS and CDR2 is YFSETQ in the germline V gene. The ends were cut back, 0 bases at V and 2 bases at J, with 13 bases in the middle. The CDR3 spans 16 residues. The DNA for the CDR3 is TGCGCCAGCAGCTTGGGGGGCAGGGCAAACACAGATACGCAGTATTTT. Amino acids: CASSLGGRANTDTQYF.

The CDR3 DNA sequence: TGCGCCAGCAGCTTGGATGGTGGAGGGAGGATCAATTCACCCCTCCACTTT. Translated, it gives CASSLDGGGRINSPLHF. The V gene is TRBV5-1, the J gene TRBJ1-6; D not resolved. CDR3 length: 17 residues. Germline V CDR1 and CDR2: SGHRS, YFSETQ. V lost 0 bases and J lost 7, with 17 bases in between.

This chain links TRBV6-6 with TRBJ1-1; 10 bases are a match to TRBD1. Germline lookup yields CDR1 MNHNY and CDR2 SVGAGI (reference sequence). The V segment lost 5 bases and the J segment 0 bases; nucleotides outside the gene matches: 15. The CDR3 contains 19 residues. The CDR3 coding sequence is TGTGCCAGCAGTCCCCAAGGGGGACAGGGGAGGTTTATGAACACTGAAGCTTTCTTT. It specifies CASSPQGGQGRFMNTEAFF.

The V call is TRBV27, the J call TRBJ2-7; 8 bases are a match to TRBD1. Trimming at V came to 4 bases and at J to 4 bases, leaving 6 bases not matched to a gene. Germline CDR1 MNHEY, CDR2 SMNVEV (reference sequence). This CDR3 region has 14 residues. The CDR3 DNA follows: TGTGCCAGCAGTTCCAGGGGGCATGGGTACGAGCAGTACTTC. Translation: CASSSRGHGYEQYF.

The V call is TRBV15, the J call TRBJ1-4; 7 bases match TRBD1. Germline CDR1 and CDR2: LNHNV and YYDKDF (reference sequence). Trimming removed 1 base from V and 8 bases from J; junction bases left unmatched: 7. The CDR3 is 15 amino acids. The CDR3 coding sequence is TGTGCCACCAGCAGAGGACAGGGTCTTTACGAAAAACTGTTTTTT. It translates to CATSRGQGLYEKLFF.

The rearrangement joins TRBV18 to TRBJ1-1, with D hard to call. CDR3 size: 16 residues. The ends were cut back, 4 bases at V and 1 base at J, with 16 bases in the middle. Germline CDR1 and CDR2: KGHSH and LQKENI. The CDR3 here is CASSLSVQTANTEAFF. The CDR3 DNA follows: TGTGCCAGCTCACTCTCGGTACAGACGGCGAACACTGAAGCTTTCTTT.